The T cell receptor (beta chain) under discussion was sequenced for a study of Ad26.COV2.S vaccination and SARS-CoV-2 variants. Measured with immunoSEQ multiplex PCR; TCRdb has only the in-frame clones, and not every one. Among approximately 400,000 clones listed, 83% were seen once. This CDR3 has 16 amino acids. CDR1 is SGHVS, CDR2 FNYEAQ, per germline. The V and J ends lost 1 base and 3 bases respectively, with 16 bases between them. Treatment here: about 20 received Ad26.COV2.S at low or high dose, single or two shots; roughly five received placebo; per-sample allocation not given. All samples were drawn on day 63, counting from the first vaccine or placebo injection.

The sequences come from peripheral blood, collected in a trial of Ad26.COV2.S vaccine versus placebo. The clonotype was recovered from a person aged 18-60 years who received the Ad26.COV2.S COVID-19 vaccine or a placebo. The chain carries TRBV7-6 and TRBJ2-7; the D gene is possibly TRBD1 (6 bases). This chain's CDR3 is CASSLEPLQGNYEQYF. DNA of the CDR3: TGTGCCAGCAGCTTAGAGCCTCTACAGGGAAACTACGAGCAGTACTTC.